The 9 T cell receptor beta chains reported below all come from one sample, sequenced in a study of regulatory T cells in long-lasting Graves disease. Building the TCR beta libraries relied on iRepertoire HTBI primers, and CDR3 regions underwent Arm-PCR. Each CDR3 protein gets one entry after TCRdb re-called the multiplex PCR reads with MiXCR. Of approximately 350,000 distinct CDR3 sequences in the sample, about a sixth were seen once. Time point: newly diagnosed GD, antithyroid drugs for less than 3 months. PBMC RNA was the source of the TCR library. The same data also contributed to another study, on T cells in Graves' hyperthyroidism and ophthalmopathy.

This specimen consisted of peripheral blood mononuclear cells (PBMCs), obtained at new diagnosis, from a patient treated with antithyroid drugs. These receptors came from a woman aged 18-35 years with Graves disease.

This clonotype was seen at least ten times. The chain employs TRBV5-1 and TRBJ2-1; 14 positions match TRBD2. Germline lookup yields CDR1 SGHRS and CDR2 YFSETQ. CDR3 length: 18 residues. Germline trimming cut 5 bases from V and 1 base from J; bases unmatched to any gene: 8. The CDR3 bases are TGCGCCAGCAGGCAGGGACTAGCGGGAGATAGGTCCTACAATGAGCAGTTCTTC. The encoded protein is CASRQGLAGDRSYNEQFF.

This clonotype appeared many times. The rearrangement links TRBV20-1 to TRBJ2-3; 11 positions match TRBD1. Germline V gene sequence: CDR1 DFQATT, CDR2 SNEGSKA (reference sequence). This CDR3 has 14 amino acids. Trimming removed 3 bases from V and 1 base from J; junction bases left unmatched: 0. This chain's CDR3 is CSARGQGGTDTQYF. The CDR3 bases are TGCAGTGCTAGGGGACAGGGGGGCACAGATACGCAGTATTTT.

This clonotype was seen a few times. This chain links TRBV4-1 with TRBJ1-5; perhaps TRBD1 as D (5 bases). Germline V gene sequence: CDR1 MGHRA, CDR2 YSYEKL. V gave up 3 bases and J gave up 5 bases, with 14 bases separating them. CDR3 size: 15 residues. Here the CDR3 reads CASSHPGGSDQPQHF. For the CDR3, the DNA is TGCGCCAGCAGCCACCCCGGGGGGAGCGATCAGCCCCAGCATTTT.

This clonotype has ten or more counts. The chain carries TRBV2 and TRBJ2-7, with TRBD1 identical over 10 bases. CDR3 length: 13 amino acids. The J segment lost 3 bases and the V segment lost 8 bases, leaving 4 bases of the junction unmatched. Germline CDR1 is SNHLY and CDR2 is FYNNEI. Written as DNA, the CDR3 is TGTGCCAGCCAGGGGGACAGGGGCTACGAGCAGTACTTC. Translation gives CASQGDRGYEQYF.

The rearrangement links TRBV7-9 to TRBJ1-2, with 9 bases identical to TRBD1. The germline V gene has CDR1 SEHNR and CDR2 FQNEAQ (reference sequence). The ends lost 1 base at V and 8 bases at J; junction bases unmatched: 5. This CDR3 region has 14 residues. The CDR3 loop is CASSLGGTGWGYTF. CDR3 nucleotide sequence: TGTGCCAGCAGCTTAGGCGGGACAGGGTGGGGCTACACCTTC.

This clonotype was detected ten times or more. The chain combines TRBV5-1 with TRBJ2-5, with D possibly TRBD1 on 5 matching bases. CDR3 length equals 13 residues. Germline V CDR1 and CDR2: SGHRS, YFSETQ. Trimming stripped 7 bases from V and 2 bases from J, with 12 bases between. CDR3 protein: CASFLTGQETQYF. Written as DNA, the CDR3 is TGCGCCAGCTTTCTCACAGGACAAGAGACCCAGTACTTC.

The chain couples TRBV6-1 to TRBJ2-3, with D maybe TRBD2 (5 bases). The CDR3 has 16 amino acids. Germline CDR1 reads MNHNS; CDR2 reads SASEGT. V gave up 3 bases and J gave up 3 bases, with 16 bases separating them. The CDR3 sequence is CASSELPGKTTDTQYF. As DNA, the CDR3 is TGTGCCAGCAGTGAGTTACCCGGGAAAACAACAGATACGCAGTATTTT.

This clonotype was seen many times. The chain has TRBV11-2 and TRBJ1-1; 7 bases match TRBD1. This CDR3 region has 14 residues. V was pared by 1 base and J by 4 bases, with 3 bases of the junction left unmatched. Germline assignment: CDR1 SGHAT and CDR2 FQNNGV. The CDR3 region has the DNA TGTGCCAGCAGCTTAGGACAGGGCCCCACTGAAGCTTTCTTT. Translating gives CASSLGQGPTEAFF.

This clonotype was seen many times. V usage is TRBV18 and J usage is TRBJ2-2, with 9 positions matching TRBD1. This CDR3 region has 16 residues. The germline V gene encodes CDR1 KGHSH and CDR2 LQKENI. V trimming: 3 bases; J trimming: 1 base; junction bases outside the gene matches: 3. The chain's CDR3 is CASSPADRGNTGELFF. The CDR3 bases are TGTGCCAGCTCACCTGCGGACAGGGGGAACACCGGGGAGCTGTTTTTT.